The source of this T cell receptor beta chain is a study of CD8 T cells in Susac syndrome. RNA in amounts of about 0.5 to 1 ug was reverse transcribed with random hexamers. The amplification used immunoSEQ multiplex PCR on TCR beta CDR3; it spanned 54 Vbeta and 13 Jbeta. MiXCR, applied by TCRdb to the immunoSEQ multiplex PCR reads, yields one record per CDR3 protein. The table shows 25,000 to 30,000 distinct CDR3 sequences, with roughly 92% occurring only once. Germline loops: CDR1 SQVTM, CDR2 ANQGSEA. The CDR3 runs 14 residues. V shed 5 bases and J shed 2 bases, with 15 bases lying between them. The chain carries TRBV29-1 and TRBJ1-1; D is unresolved. Specimen: CD8+ T cells from PBMCs. This receptor was taken from a human donor in good health. CDR3: CSVSKVILNTEAFF. CDR3 DNA: TGCAGCGTTTCAAAGGTGATACTAAACACTGAAGCTTTCTTT.